The present entry profiles one TCR beta chain with its context. Its target is unknown. This entry comes from a study of cytomegalovirus exposure and HLA in healthy donors. General study findings and limits: TCR beta V segments were, for the most part, productive about 87% or about 30% of the time in an earlier analysis.

Trimming stripped 4 bases from V and 7 bases from J, with 10 bases between. The CDR3 consists of 13 residues. CDR1 and CDR2 from the germline V gene are MNHEY and SMNVEV (reference sequence). PCR used 60 Vbeta primers and 13 Jbeta primers. Libraries were prepared by immunoSEQ multiplex PCR; TCRdb keeps only in-frame clonotypes and omits some of them. The top ten clones hold 2% to 2.5% of a sample with 85,000 to 90,000 clones, approximately 90% of them seen once. This TCR was sampled from a man aged 18 to 30 in good health and CMV-seronegative. The chain carries TRBV27 and TRBJ1-4; no definite D call. The sequencing sample was made of PBMCs. CDR3 in DNA: TGTGCCAGCAGTTCACCCCCCAGTGAAAAACTGTTTTTT. This gives the protein CASSSPPSEKLFF.